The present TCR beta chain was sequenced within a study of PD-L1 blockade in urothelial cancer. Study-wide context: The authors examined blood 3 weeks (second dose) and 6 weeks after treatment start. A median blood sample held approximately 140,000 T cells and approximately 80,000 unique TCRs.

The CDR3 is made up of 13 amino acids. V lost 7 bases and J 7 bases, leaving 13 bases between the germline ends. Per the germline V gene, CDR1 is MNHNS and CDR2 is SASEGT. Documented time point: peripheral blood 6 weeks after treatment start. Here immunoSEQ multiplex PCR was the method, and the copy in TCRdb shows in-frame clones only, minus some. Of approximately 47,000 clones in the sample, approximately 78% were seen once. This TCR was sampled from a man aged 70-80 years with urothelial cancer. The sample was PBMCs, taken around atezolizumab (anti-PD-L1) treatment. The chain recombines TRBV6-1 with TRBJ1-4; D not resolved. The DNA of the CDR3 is TGTGCCAGCACTCGGGCCCGGGGTGAAAAACTGTTTTTT. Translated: CASTRARGEKLFF.